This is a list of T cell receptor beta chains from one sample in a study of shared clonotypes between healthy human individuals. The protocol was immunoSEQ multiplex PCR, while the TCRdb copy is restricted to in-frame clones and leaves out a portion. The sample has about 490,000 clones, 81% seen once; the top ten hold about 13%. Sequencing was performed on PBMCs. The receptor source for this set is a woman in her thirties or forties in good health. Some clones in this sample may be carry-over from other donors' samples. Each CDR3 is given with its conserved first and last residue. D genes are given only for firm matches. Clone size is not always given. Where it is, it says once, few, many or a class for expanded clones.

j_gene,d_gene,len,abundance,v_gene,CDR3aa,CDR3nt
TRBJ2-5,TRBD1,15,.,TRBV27,CASSPNRGEGQTQYF,TGTGCCAGCAGTCCCAACAGGGGGGAAGGACAGACCCAGTACTTC
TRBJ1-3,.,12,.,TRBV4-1,CASSHRGNTIYF,TGCGCCAGCAGCCACCGTGGAAACACCATATATTTT
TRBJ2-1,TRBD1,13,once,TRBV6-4,CASSDRDRGSQFF,TGTGCCAGCAGTGACCGGGACAGGGGATCTCAGTTCTTC
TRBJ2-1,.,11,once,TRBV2,CASSVHNEQFF,TGTGCCAGCAGTGTTCACAATGAGCAGTTCTTC
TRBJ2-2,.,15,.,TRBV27,CASRLSRPRPGELFF,TGTGCCAGCAGATTGTCTAGACCCCGACCCGGGGAGCTGTTTTTT
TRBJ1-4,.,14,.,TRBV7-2,CASSSPARGEKLFF,TGTGCCAGCAGCTCCCCAGCGCGGGGTGAAAAACTGTTTTTT
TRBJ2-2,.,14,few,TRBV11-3,CASCPSVNTGELFF,TGTGCCAGCTGCCCTAGCGTTAACACCGGGGAGCTGTTTTTT
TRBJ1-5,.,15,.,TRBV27,CASKPPGVSNQPQHF,TGTGCCAGCAAGCCCCCAGGGGTTAGCAATCAGCCCCAGCATTTT
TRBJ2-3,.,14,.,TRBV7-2,CASSLGHSTDTQYF,TGTGCCAGCAGCCTAGGACACAGCACAGATACGCAGTATTTT
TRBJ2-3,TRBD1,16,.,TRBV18,CASSPPGTASTDTQYF,TGTGCCAGCTCACCACCGGGGACAGCTAGCACAGATACGCAGTATTTT
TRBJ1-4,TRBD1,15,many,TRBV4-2,CASSQDRGFNEKLFF,TGTGCCAGCAGCCAGGACAGGGGCTTTAATGAAAAACTGTTTTTT
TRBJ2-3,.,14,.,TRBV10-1,CASLTGSRTDTQYF,TGCGCCAGCTTGACGGGTTCTCGCACAGATACGCAGTATTTT
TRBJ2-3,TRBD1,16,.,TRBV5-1,CASSFLQGAGTDTQYF,TGCGCCAGCAGCTTCCTTCAGGGGGCGGGCACAGATACGCAGTATTTT
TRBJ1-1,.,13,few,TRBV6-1,CASSEQKNTEAFF,TGTGCCAGCAGTGAACAGAAAAACACTGAAGCTTTCTTT
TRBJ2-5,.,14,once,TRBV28,CASSQPALRETQYF,TGTGCCAGCAGCCAACCAGCTCTTCGTGAGACCCAGTACTTC
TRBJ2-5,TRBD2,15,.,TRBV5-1,CASSPGLAGLETQYF,TGCGCCAGCAGCCCCGGACTAGCGGGGTTGGAGACCCAGTACTTC
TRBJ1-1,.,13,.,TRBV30,CAWSALQHTEAFF,TGTGCCTGGAGTGCTCTACAGCACACTGAAGCTTTCTTT
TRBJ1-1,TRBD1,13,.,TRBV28,CASSEYRGGEAFF,TGTGCCAGCAGCGAATACAGGGGTGGTGAAGCTTTCTTT
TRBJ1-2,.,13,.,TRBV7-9,CASSPGGRYGYTF,TGTGCCAGCAGCCCGGGGGGGCGCTATGGCTACACCTTC
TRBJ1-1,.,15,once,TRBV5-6,CASSRWGIGNTEAFF,TGTGCCAGCAGCCGGTGGGGGATCGGGAACACTGAAGCTTTCTTT
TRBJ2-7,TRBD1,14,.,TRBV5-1,CASSSGTGFHEQYF,TGCGCCAGCAGCTCCGGGACAGGGTTCCACGAGCAGTACTTC
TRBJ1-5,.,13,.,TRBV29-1,CSVGDRSNQPQHF,TGCAGCGTGGGCGATCGTAGCAATCAGCCCCAGCATTTT
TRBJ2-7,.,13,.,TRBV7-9,CASRVRRLYEQYF,TGTGCCAGCAGGGTCCGTCGTTTGTACGAGCAGTACTTC
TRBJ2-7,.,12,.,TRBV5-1,CASSFVGDEQYF,TGCGCCAGCAGCTTCGTCGGGGACGAGCAGTACTTC
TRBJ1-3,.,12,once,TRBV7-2,CASSLPSGTKNF,TGTGCCAGCAGCTTACCTTCCGGGACGAAGAATTTT
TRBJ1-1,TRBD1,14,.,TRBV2,CASSARTGYTEAFF,TGTGCCAGCAGTGCGAGGACAGGTTACACTGAAGCTTTCTTT
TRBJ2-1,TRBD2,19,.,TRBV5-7,CASSPGGLAGYSSYNEQFF,TGTGCCAGCAGCCCAGGGGGGCTAGCGGGGTACAGCTCCTACAATGAGCAGTTCTTC
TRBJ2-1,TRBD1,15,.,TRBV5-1,CASSLEGQGPNEQFF,TGCGCCAGCAGCTTGGAGGGACAGGGTCCAAATGAGCAGTTCTTC
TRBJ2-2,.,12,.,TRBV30,CAGQAVAGELFF,TGTGCCGGCCAGGCAGTTGCCGGGGAGCTGTTTTTT
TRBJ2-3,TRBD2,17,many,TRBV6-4,CASSDGTSGGSTDTQYF,TGTGCCAGCAGTGACGGGACTAGCGGGGGAAGCACAGATACGCAGTATTTT
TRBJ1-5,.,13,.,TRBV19,CASRDRANQPQHF,TGTGCCAGTAGGGACAGAGCTAATCAGCCCCAGCATTTT
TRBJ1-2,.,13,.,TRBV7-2,CASSYVGRGGYTF,TGTGCCAGCAGCTATGTTGGGAGGGGCGGCTACACCTTC
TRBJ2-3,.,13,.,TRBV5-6,CASSTGRTDTQYF,TGTGCCAGCAGCACCGGGAGAACAGATACGCAGTATTTT
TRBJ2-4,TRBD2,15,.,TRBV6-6,CASTPSGLAKNIQYF,TGTGCCAGCACCCCTAGCGGGCTGGCCAAAAACATTCAGTACTTC
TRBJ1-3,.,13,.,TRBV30,CAWETASGNTIYF,TGTGCCTGGGAGACAGCCTCTGGAAACACCATATATTTT
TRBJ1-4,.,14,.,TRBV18,CASSPRATNEKLFF,TGTGCCAGCTCACCTAGGGCAACTAATGAAAAACTGTTTTTT
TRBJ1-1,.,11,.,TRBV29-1,CSVEWGTTAFF,TGCAGCGTTGAGTGGGGAACGACGGCTTTCTTT
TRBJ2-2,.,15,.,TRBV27,CASKIISGSTGELFF,TGTGCCAGCAAGATAATCTCGGGGAGCACCGGGGAGCTGTTTTTT
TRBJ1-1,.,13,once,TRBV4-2,CASSQEAYTEAFF,TGTGCCAGCAGCCAAGAGGCGTACACTGAAGCTTTCTTT
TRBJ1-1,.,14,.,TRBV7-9,CASSRGQSNTEAFF,TGTGCCAGCAGCCGGGGACAATCTAACACTGAAGCTTTCTTT
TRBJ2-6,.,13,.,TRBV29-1,CSVAGSGANVLTF,TGCAGCGTTGCAGGGTCCGGGGCCAACGTCCTGACTTTC
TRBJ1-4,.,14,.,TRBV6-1,CASSDRALGEKLFF,TGTGCCAGCAGTGACCGGGCTTTGGGGGAAAAACTGTTTTTT
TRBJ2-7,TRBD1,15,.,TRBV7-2,CASSVAGTGGDEQYF,TGTGCCAGCAGCGTGGCCGGGACAGGGGGCGACGAGCAGTACTTC
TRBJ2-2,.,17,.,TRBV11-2,CASSPGPGTPDTGELFF,TGTGCCAGCAGCCCCGGCCCCGGGACTCCGGACACCGGGGAGCTGTTTTTT
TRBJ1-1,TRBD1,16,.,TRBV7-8,CASSSLQGAENTEAFF,TGTGCCAGCAGCTCCTTACAGGGGGCGGAGAACACTGAAGCTTTCTTT